The 13 T cell receptor beta chains presented below share a single source sample, sequenced in a study of PD-L1 blockade in urothelial cancer. Time point denoted: pretreatment peripheral blood. The data were produced by immunoSEQ multiplex PCR, yet TCRdb's version contains in-frame clones alone and is incomplete. The table lists tens of thousands of clones, 90% of them singletons, with about 1.7% in the top ten. This specimen was PBMCs, taken around atezolizumab (anti-PD-L1) treatment. These TCRs come from a man between 60 and 75 years old with urothelial cancer.

This sequence joins TRBV29-1 and TRBJ1-2, with 9 bases lining up with TRBD1. The V and J ends lost 6 bases and 1 base, in that order; junction bases with no gene match: 9. The CDR3 totals 15 residues. CDR1 is SQVTM, CDR2 ANQGSEA, per germline. In DNA, the CDR3 is TGCAGCGTGGCATGGTGGGACAGGGATAACTATGGCTACACCTTC. Its protein is CSVAWWDRDNYGYTF.

The rearrangement uses TRBV6-1 and TRBJ2-7; 8 bases match TRBD2. CDR3 size: 13 residues. Per germline, CDR1 MNHNS and CDR2 SASEGT. V shed 8 bases and J 9 bases; nucleotides not matched to a gene: 12. The CDR3 DNA sequence: TGTGCCAGCCGGAAGGCGGGGGGACGCGGGCAGTACTTC. Its protein is CASRKAGGRGQYF.

The chain uses TRBV7-9 and TRBJ2-2; D might be TRBD2 (6 bases). Trimming cost V 0 bases and J 5 bases, with 10 bases left between them. The CDR3 has 15 amino acids. Germline V gene sequence: CDR1 SEHNR, CDR2 FQNEAQ (reference sequence). The CDR3 DNA is TGTGCCAGCAGCTTAGCGGGAGCGGGTACCGGGGAGCTGTTTTTT. This gives the protein CASSLAGAGTGELFF.

The chain combines TRBV30 with TRBJ2-5; 9 bases fit TRBD2. CDR3 length: 13 residues. Trimming removed 3 bases from V and 7 bases from J; junction bases left unmatched: 6. Germline CDR1 GTSNPN, CDR2 SVGIG (reference sequence). The CDR3 DNA sequence: TGTGCCTGGAGCGCCAAAGCGGGGGGGACCCAGTACTTC. This sequence encodes CAWSAKAGGTQYF.

This clone was observed a handful of times. The V and J genes are TRBV29-1 and TRBJ1-5, with D tentatively TRBD1 (5 bases). The CDR3 consists of 14 residues. Germline V gene data show CDR1 as SQVTM and CDR2 as ANQGSEA. V dropped 1 base and J dropped 2 bases, with 9 bases sitting between them. CDR3 bases: TGCAGCGTTGAAGCAGGGAACGGCAATCAGCCCCAGCATTTT. Protein product: CSVEAGNGNQPQHF. Full variable domain (missing parts from reference TRBV29-1 and TRBJ1-5): SAVISQKPSRDICQRGTSLTIQCQVDSQVTMMFWYRQQPGQSLTLIATANQGSEATYESGFVIDKFPISRPNLTFSTLTVSNMSPEDSSIYLCSVEAGNGNQPQHFGDGTRLSIL.

V usage is TRBV5-1 and J usage is TRBJ2-1; D is undetermined. The germline V gene has CDR1 SGHRS and CDR2 YFSETQ. V was trimmed by 4 bases and J by 0 bases, leaving 14 bases between them. CDR3 length equals 16 residues. The CDR3 reads CASSTPDTSSYNEQFF. The CDR3 nucleotides are TGCGCCAGCAGCACCCCTGACACGAGCTCCTACAATGAGCAGTTCTTC.

V is TRBV19 and J is TRBJ2-6; no clear D. In germline, CDR1 is LNHDA, CDR2 SQIVND (reference sequence). Trimming left V 3 bases short and J 4 bases short, with 13 bases between. The CDR3 sequence is 16 residues long. CDR3 coding DNA: TGTGCCAGTAGTATTTCCCTTTCAGGCGGGGCCAACGTCCTGACTTTC. This codes for CASSISLSGGANVLTF.

This clone was detected once. The chain uses TRBV7-3 and TRBJ1-2; TRBD1 matches at 10 bases. The CDR3 spans 17 residues. Germline V gives CDR1 SGHTA, CDR2 FQGTGA. V dropped 0 bases and J dropped 7; count of bases not matched to a gene: 11. CDR3 sequence: CASSLTPTGTGATGYTF. The CDR3 region has the DNA TGTGCCAGCAGCTTAACCCCCACTGGGACAGGGGCCACTGGCTACACCTTC.

The rearrangement joins TRBV6-1 to TRBJ2-4; 8 bases are a match to TRBD2. The CDR3 contains 15 residues. V gave up 5 bases and J gave up 0 bases; unmatched junction bases: 3. Germline lookup yields CDR1 MNHNS and CDR2 SASEGT. The CDR3 sequence is CASSSGGIAKNIQYF. Written as DNA, the CDR3 is TGTGCCAGCAGTAGCGGGGGAATAGCCAAAAACATTCAGTACTTC.

The chain is built from TRBV28 and TRBJ2-7; 7 positions agree with TRBD2. The CDR3 spans 15 residues. With V trimmed by 5 bases and J by 3 bases, 10 bases remained unmatched. CDR1 and CDR2 (germline): MDHEN, SYDVKM. The DNA of the CDR3 is TGTGCCAGCAGTCCGGGGGGTACCGGAGGCTACGAGCAGTACTTC. It yields the protein CASSPGGTGGYEQYF.

This clone was seen once. The CDR3 protein is CASSVTSGGMKLAKNIQYF. The CDR3 DNA sequence: TGTGCCAGTAGTGTGACTAGCGGGGGGATGAAACTAGCCAAAAACATTCAGTACTTC. The chain is built from TRBV19 and TRBJ2-4; 13 bases are shared with TRBD2. CDR3 size: 19 residues. Germline loops: CDR1 LNHDA, CDR2 SQIVND (reference sequence). The V gene end was trimmed by 5 bases and the J gene end by 0 bases; junction bases not matched to a gene: 10. The full variable domain, with the rest looked up from reference TRBV19 and TRBJ2-4, is DGGITQSPKYLFRKEGQNVTLSCEQNLNHDAMYWYRQDPGQGLRLIYYSQIVNDFQKGDIAEGYSVSREKKESFPLTVTSAQKNPTAFYLCASSVTSGGMKLAKNIQYFGAGTRLSVL.

V and J are TRBV9 and TRBJ2-2; the match to TRBD2 covers 12 bases. CDR1 SGDLS and CDR2 YYNGEE come from the germline V gene. Trimming at V came to 3 bases and at J to 4 bases, leaving 1 base not matched to a gene. The CDR3 is 15 residues long. CDR3 in amino acids: CASSGLAGVTGELFF. The CDR3 nucleotides are TGTGCCAGCAGCGGACTAGCGGGAGTCACCGGGGAGCTGTTTTTT.

The chain links TRBV7-6 to TRBJ2-5, with a possible D match to TRBD1 (6 bases). Looked up from germline, CDR1 is SGHVS and CDR2 is FNYEAQ. The CDR3 extends over 13 amino acids. Trimming pared 5 bases from V and 4 bases from J, leaving 11 bases between. The CDR3 nucleotides are TGTGCCAGCAGCCCCCTACAGGGAGAGACCCAGTACTTC. Residues: CASSPLQGETQYF.